Listed here are 14 T cell receptor beta chains from one sample, sequenced in a study of CD8 T cells in ankylosing spondylitis. Which antigens these TCRs recognize remains unknown. TCRdb re-derived calls from the 5' RACE reads in MiXCR, one entry per CDR3 protein. Among some 840,000 distinct CDR3 sequences listed, 12% were seen once. Study results and caveats: Roughly eight highly homologous variants made up a TCR beta motif that seemed to typify ankylosing spondylitis blood.

Material: blood, either unsorted or a sorted T cell fraction (not recorded which). These receptors were taken from a male donor with ankylosing spondylitis.

The chain recombines TRBV7-2 with TRBJ2-5, with a tentative D call TRBD2 (7 bases). The CDR3 runs to 12 residues. Germline CDR1 is SGHTA and CDR2 is FQGNSA. V shed 3 bases and J shed 10 bases, with 12 bases lying between them. The CDR3 region has the DNA TGTGCCAGCAGCTTGGGGGGGGCCGACCAGTACTTC. Its protein is CASSLGGADQYF.

Notes on this clonotype: A read error may account for a junction end that differs from germline. The chain carries TRBV7-7 and TRBJ2-1; TRBD2 agrees at 10 bases. The CDR3 spans 15 residues. Germline values: CDR1 SSHAT, CDR2 FNYEAQ (reference sequence). The CDR3 region is CASSPGVAGGYEQFF. Written as DNA, the CDR3 is TGTGCTAGCAGCCCCGGGGTAGCGGGGGGCTATGAGCAGTTCTTC. Complete variable domain (other parts from reference TRBV7-7 and TRBJ2-1): GAGVSQSPRYKVTKRGQDVTLRCDPISSHATLYWYQQALGQGPEFLTYFNYEAQPDKSGLPSDRFSAERPEGSISTLTIQRTEQRDSAMYRCASSPGVAGGYEQFFGPGTRLTVL.

This clonotype was detected many times. CDR3 amino acids: CAWGHQAFQETQYF. DNA for the CDR3: TGTGCCTGGGGTCATCAGGCATTCCAAGAGACCCAGTACTTC. The V gene is TRBV30, the J gene TRBJ2-5, with unresolved D. Trimming left V 5 bases short and J 1 base short, with 14 bases between. Germline assignment: CDR1 GTSNPN and CDR2 SVGIG (reference sequence). The CDR3 has 14 amino acids.

The V call is TRBV12-3 or TRBV12-4, the J call TRBJ1-5; D not certain. Trimming took off 6 bases at V and 6 bases at J, with 9 bases between the two ends. CDR3 size: 12 residues. CDR3 loop: CASSFGPQPQHF. CDR3 DNA sequence: TGTGCCAGCAGCTTCGGACCTCAGCCCCAGCATTTT.

The table lists this clonotype with a few counts. The rearrangement joins TRBV20-1 to TRBJ2-2, with TRBD2 matching 13 bases. The CDR3 covers 16 residues. CDR1 and CDR2 from the germline V gene are DFQATT and SNEGSKA (reference sequence). V was pared by 6 bases and J by 5 bases, with 9 bases of the junction left unmatched. This CDR3 reads CSAPRLAGGVTGELFF. The DNA of the CDR3 is TGCAGTGCGCCACGACTAGCGGGAGGTGTAACCGGGGAGCTGTTTTTT.

This chain uses TRBV20-1 with TRBJ2-1; 10 bases align to TRBD1. V shed 7 bases and J 7 bases; nucleotides not matched to a gene: 10. Germline V CDR1 and CDR2: DFQATT, SNEGSKA (reference sequence). The CDR3 is made up of 14 amino acids. The CDR3, as DNA: TGCAGTGTAGAACGGACAGGGGGTTATAATGAGCAGTTCTTC. It specifies CSVERTGGYNEQFF.

This clonotype appeared many times. V gene TRBV29-1 combines with J gene TRBJ1-1; the match to TRBD1 covers 7 bases. Trimming removed 4 bases from V and 5 bases from J; junction bases left unmatched: 7. Per the germline V gene, CDR1 is SQVTM and CDR2 is ANQGSEA. The CDR3 consists of 13 residues. CDR3 amino acids: CSVGQGPGTEAFF. The CDR3 nucleotides are TGCAGCGTTGGACAGGGCCCGGGGACTGAAGCTTTCTTT.

This clonotype was recorded many times. The rearrangement uses TRBV10-2 and TRBJ1-6; weak D call: TRBD1 (5 bases). The V end was cut by 4 bases, the J end by 9 bases, with 10 bases between. The CDR3 loop spans 13 amino acids. Per germline, CDR1 WSHSY and CDR2 SAAADI. The CDR3 DNA reads TGCGCCAGCAGTGGCAGGGAGGGTTCACCCCTCCACTTT. Protein product: CASSGREGSPLHF.

V and J are TRBV29-1 and TRBJ2-7; D ambiguous. Between the trimmed V and J ends, which lost 6 bases and 0 bases, there was a span of 12 bases. Germline CDR1 reads SQVTM; CDR2 reads ANQGSEA. CDR3 size: 13 residues. This CDR3 is CSVVPSPSYEQYF. CDR3 coding DNA: TGCAGCGTGGTACCCTCGCCCTCCTACGAGCAGTACTTC.

This clonotype was counted at least ten times. The V and J genes are TRBV11-2 and TRBJ2-1, with 7 bases that match TRBD1. The ends lost 0 bases at V and 6 bases at J; junction bases unmatched: 8. The CDR3 runs 16 residues. Germline V lookup: CDR1 SGHAT, CDR2 FQNNGV. The CDR3 sequence: CASSLEPGGNGNEQFF. DNA for the CDR3: TGTGCCAGCAGCTTAGAACCAGGGGGAAATGGCAATGAGCAGTTCTTC.

The rearrangement links TRBV7-2 to TRBJ1-1; no clear D gene. The length of the CDR3 is 15 residues. V lost 2 bases and J lost 1, with 11 bases in between. Germline CDR1 and CDR2: SGHTA and FQGNSA. Here the CDR3 reads CASSLLGNPNTEAFF. CDR3 sequence (DNA): TGTGCCAGCAGCTTATTGGGCAACCCGAACACTGAAGCTTTCTTT.

This clonotype was picked up many times. The genes are TRBV29-1 and TRBJ1-4; the D gene is possibly TRBD1 (5 bases). The length of the CDR3 is 14 residues. Trimming cost V 2 bases and J 8 bases, with 15 bases left between them. Germline V gene lookup returns CDR1 SQVTM and CDR2 ANQGSEA. The chain's CDR3 is CSVESGQVGEKLFF. CDR3 bases: TGCAGCGTTGAATCGGGGCAGGTGGGGGAAAAACTGTTTTTT.

The chain is built from TRBV12-3 or TRBV12-4 and TRBJ1-1; D remains unclear. V lost 5 bases and J lost 9, with 10 bases in between. This CDR3 contains 11 residues. Written as DNA, the CDR3 is TGTGCCAGCAGTCTGCAGGAGAAAGCTTTCTTT. Its translation is CASSLQEKAFF.

This clonotype was seen only a few times. The CDR3 region is CASSLARSWTDTQYF. CDR3 nucleotides: TGTGCCAGCAGCTTAGCCAGGTCTTGGACAGATACGCAGTATTTT. The chain is built from TRBV7-2 and TRBJ2-3, with D unclear. The CDR3 length is 15 residues. Germline lookup yields CDR1 SGHTA and CDR2 FQGNSA. Trimming pared 0 bases from V and 3 bases from J, leaving 10 bases between.